These 10 T cell receptor beta chains originate from one sample sequenced in a study of neurological immune-mediated disorders. In TCRdb, the 5' RACE reads were re-called with MiXCR into one record per CDR3 protein. The sample holds tens of thousands of distinct CDR3 sequences, roughly an eighth seen once. Sequenced sample: PBMCs. Every receptor here comes from a woman aged 45 to 65 with HTLV-1-associated myelopathy (HAM/TSP).

This clonotype was found many times. The chain uses TRBV10-2 and TRBJ2-3; the D is unclear. Trimming removed 7 bases from V and 4 bases from J, with 12 bases in between. This CDR3 is built from 13 residues. Germline loops: CDR1 WSHSY, CDR2 SAAADI. CDR3 DNA sequence: TGCGCCAGCACTCGGGCGTCCGCAGATACGCAGTATTTT. This gives the protein CASTRASADTQYF.

This clonotype was seen a few times. This chain connects TRBV4-2 to TRBJ2-3, with D perhaps being TRBD1 or TRBD2 (5 bases each). Germline V gene lookup returns CDR1 LGHNA and CDR2 YNFKEQ. The germline V and J ends were trimmed by 2 bases and 3 bases, with 9 bases remaining between them. The length of the CDR3 is 14 residues. CDR3 sequence (DNA): TGTGCCAGCAGCCAAAGGGGAGTTACAGATACGCAGTATTTT. Translation: CASSQRGVTDTQYF.

This clonotype was picked up many times. The chain couples TRBV5-1 to TRBJ2-3; 10 bases map to TRBD2. The V segment lost 3 bases and the J segment 2 bases; nucleotides outside the gene matches: 6. The CDR3 is 16 residues long. In germline, CDR1 is SGHRS, CDR2 YFSETQ. The CDR3 coding sequence is TGCGCCAGCAGCTGGTATAGCGGGGGGTCCACAGATACGCAGTATTTT. This encodes CASSWYSGGSTDTQYF.

This clonotype was counted many times. The rearrangement links TRBV29-1 to TRBJ1-2; tentative D call: TRBD1 (5 bases). CDR3 length equals 14 residues. Germline loops: CDR1 SQVTM, CDR2 ANQGSEA. V lost 0 bases and J lost 8, with 16 bases in between. The CDR3 here is CSVEDREGSRGYTF. The CDR3 nucleotides read TGCAGCGTTGAAGATCGGGAGGGGTCCAGAGGCTACACCTTC.

This clonotype was counted at least ten times. V usage is TRBV11-2 and J usage is TRBJ2-3, with 12 bases that match TRBD2. The germline V gene encodes CDR1 SGHAT and CDR2 FQNNGV. Unmatched junction bases numbered 3, after V lost 4 bases and J lost 4 bases. The CDR3 contains 15 residues. The CDR3 nucleotides read TGTGCCAGCAGCTCCCTAGCGGGGGGGGCAGATACGCAGTATTTT. Its protein is CASSSLAGGADTQYF.

This clonotype was observed at least ten times. This chain connects TRBV6-2 or TRBV6-3 to TRBJ2-7; tentatively, D is TRBD1 or TRBD2 (5 bases each). Germline V lookup: CDR1 MNHEY, CDR2 SVGEGT. There are 15 residues in the CDR3. The V end was cut by 6 bases, the J end by 3 bases, with 18 bases between. CDR3 coding DNA: TGTGCCAGCAGGCGAGCGAGGGACGGAAACTACGAGCAGTACTTC. Its translation: CASRRARDGNYEQYF.

This clonotype was counted at least ten times. This chain links TRBV6-2 or TRBV6-3 with TRBJ1-1; perhaps TRBD1 as D (5 bases). The ends were cut back, 7 bases at V and 1 base at J, with 13 bases in the middle. There are 14 residues in the CDR3. Per germline, CDR1 MNHEY and CDR2 SVGEGT. DNA for the CDR3: TGTGCCAGCACCCTCTCGGGGGGGAACACTGAAGCTTTCTTT. Amino acid sequence: CASTLSGGNTEAFF.

Many counts were recorded for this clonotype. The V call is TRBV7-9, the J call TRBJ1-1; perhaps TRBD1 as D (6 bases). The germline V gene encodes CDR1 SEHNR and CDR2 FQNEAQ (reference sequence). V was clipped by 7 bases and J by 3 bases, with 12 bases between them. The CDR3 extends over 13 amino acids. CDR3 DNA: TGTGCCAGCAAGGAGGGGGGATACACTGAAGCTTTCTTT. As protein: CASKEGGYTEAFF.

The V and J genes are TRBV6-6 and TRBJ2-7; 9 bases are a match to TRBD1. Germline CDR1 MNHNY, CDR2 SVGAGI (reference sequence). With V trimmed by 7 bases and J by 4 bases, 5 bases remained unmatched. The length of the CDR3 is 13 residues. The CDR3 is CASNPGTGYEQYV. The CDR3 DNA follows: TGTGCCAGCAACCCCGGGACAGGGTACGAGCAGTACGTC.

This clonotype has a count of ten or more. This sequence joins TRBV7-2 and TRBJ2-3; tentative D call: TRBD2 (6 bases). The V end was cut by 3 bases, the J end by 3 bases, with 13 bases between. This CDR3 has 15 residues. CDR1 and CDR2 from the germline V gene are SGHTA and FQGNSA. The CDR3 sequence is CASSFQSGGTDTQYF. In DNA, the CDR3 is TGTGCCAGCAGCTTTCAATCTGGGGGGACAGATACGCAGTATTTT.